This T cell receptor beta chain is from a study of shared clonotypes between healthy human individuals. CD4+ cells underwent separation, giving CD45RA+ naive and CD45RA-negative memory subsets. Comment on this clone: No antigen is known for it.

In the authors' methods: Junction-only sequences produced by ImmunoSEQ had no quality scores, so filtering differed. Clones were read by immunoSEQ multiplex PCR, and TCRdb kept only the in-frame ones, dropping some. The DNA gave D and trimming, while V, J and clone size come from that table. The sample yields about 1.1 million clones, around three quarters seen once. CDR3 size: 15 residues. The germline gives CDR1 MNHEY, CDR2 SMNVEV (reference sequence). V was clipped by 6 bases and J by 0 bases, with 15 bases between them. Study-wide points: Generally, naive subsets came out with larger estimated richness than memory subsets. Around 5.3% of naive CD4 clonotypes were shared across several donors.

The chain has TRBV27 and TRBJ2-7; D is tentatively TRBD1 or TRBD2 (5 bases each). The sequenced sample consisted of memory CD4+ T cells from PBMCs. Regarding subset: CD45RA-negative fraction. This sequence originates from a man younger than 35 in good health. Some clones in this sample may be carry-over from other donors' samples. The CDR3 DNA is TGTGCCAGCAGGGGTCTGGGGGTGGCCTCCTACGAGCAGTACTTC. It is translated as CASRGLGVASYEQYF.